This TCR beta chain was identified during a study of Ad26.COV2.S vaccination and SARS-CoV-2 variants. This CDR3 has 12 residues. The germline CDR1 and CDR2 sequences are DFQATT and SNEGSKA (reference sequence). The germline V and J ends were trimmed by 5 bases and 8 bases, with 12 bases remaining between them. The study's findings and limits: The TCR-based breadth and depth measures might underestimate overall T cell responses.

As regards this clone: Its target is not known.

Only in-frame clones appear in the TCRdb table, and some are missing; sequencing was by immunoSEQ multiplex PCR. The sample gives over 130,000 clones, 86% of which show up once; less than 6% is in the top ten. The chain is built from TRBV20-1 and TRBJ2-2; D ambiguous. This TCR derives from a human donor who had recovered from COVID-19. The material was peripheral blood, obtained after recovery from COVID-19. CDR3 sequence (DNA): TGCAGTGCTCGTGGGCGCTCAGGGGAGCTGTTTTTT. It yields the protein CSARGRSGELFF.